Reported below is one T cell receptor (beta chain). Its specificity is unknown. The data were taken from a study of CD8+ T cells in alopecia areata. Study-level findings and limits: In scalp, tofacitinib significantly decreased clonality and expanded CD8+ clones among the top 100. Across lesional scalp, and particularly alopecia totalis/universalis, clonality surpassed that of normal scalp.

Treatment of the sample: oral pan-JAK inhibitor, 5-10 mg twice daily. Sequencing templates came from extracted RNA that was reverse transcribed into cDNA. The table came from immunoSEQ multiplex PCR; TCRdb's copy has only in-frame clones and leaves some out. This sample has roughly 180,000 clones; approximately 53% occur once, and the top ten carry 11%. The CDR3 is 15 amino acids. CDR1 is SGHRS and CDR2 is YFSETQ in the germline V gene. J gave up 8 bases and V 4 bases, and 6 bases lay outside the gene matches. The sequenced sample was CD8+ T cells sorted from blood, obtained at week 24, from a patient treated with tofacitinib. This chain uses TRBV5-1 with TRBJ2-1; TRBD2 matches at 13 bases. This TCR was sampled from a human donor with alopecia areata. The chain's CDR3 is CASSPTSGGADEQFF. The DNA of the CDR3 is TGCGCCAGCAGCCCAACTAGCGGGGGGGCCGATGAGCAGTTCTTC.